The rows below give T cell receptor beta chains drawn from one sample of a study of T cell repertoires in cytomegalovirus infection. TCRdb itself ran the reads through MiXCR, one entry per CDR3 protein. The table lists about 230,000 distinct CDR3 sequences, roughly 20% of them singletons, with about 20% in the top ten. Sample: CD8+ T cells from PBMCs. Receptors were obtained from a human donor in good health (CMV status not recorded). Some clones in this sample may be carry-over from other donors' samples. Both conserved end residues are trimmed from each CDR3.

J gene: TRBJ2-7; V gene: TRBV27; CDR3 protein: ASQTGGRDYEQY
J gene: TRBJ1-1; V gene: TRBV29-1; CDR3 protein: SVFNQGNTEAF
J gene: TRBJ2-2; V gene: TRBV28; CDR3 protein: ASSPDPGTGVTGELF
J gene: TRBJ2-7; V gene: TRBV7-6; CDR3 protein: ASSSGDYEQY
J gene: TRBJ2-3; V gene: TRBV7-2; CDR3 protein: ASSSTTYTDTQY
J gene: TRBJ2-1; V gene: TRBV19; CDR3 protein: ASSTGTNNEQF
J gene: TRBJ2-5; V gene: TRBV7-2; CDR3 protein: ASSLVAGGWETQY
J gene: TRBJ1-1; V gene: TRBV20-1; CDR3 protein: SARESWGDTEAF
J gene: TRBJ2-3; V gene: TRBV5-5; CDR3 protein: ASSFRGRYTDTQY
J gene: TRBJ1-2; V gene: TRBV20-1; CDR3 protein: SAYDDLGGYT
J gene: TRBJ2-7; V gene: TRBV11-1; CDR3 protein: ASSDTSYEQY
J gene: TRBJ2-7; V gene: TRBV2; CDR3 protein: ASSAEYEQY
J gene: TRBJ2-1; V gene: TRBV28; CDR3 protein: ASSLSGGGVEQF
J gene: TRBJ1-5; V gene: TRBV2; CDR3 protein: ASSDAATSNQPQH
J gene: TRBJ2-7; V gene: TRBV28; CDR3 protein: ASSLEAGLYEQY
J gene: TRBJ1-1; V gene: TRBV4-2; CDR3 protein: ASSQGPIATGGTEAF
J gene: TRBJ1-1; V gene: TRBV19; CDR3 protein: ASSIEGAF
J gene: TRBJ2-1; V gene: TRBV4-1; CDR3 protein: ASSQLPGSSYNEQF
J gene: TRBJ2-1; V gene: TRBV12-3/TRBV12-4; CDR3 protein: ASSLTARGDEQF
J gene: TRBJ2-1; V gene: TRBV5-6; CDR3 protein: ASSTDRLHDGGANNEQF
J gene: TRBJ2-2; V gene: TRBV4-1; CDR3 protein: ASSLSSGGKNTGELF
J gene: TRBJ2-1; V gene: TRBV7-8; CDR3 protein: ASSFPEGGTYNEQF
J gene: TRBJ2-3; V gene: TRBV4-1; CDR3 protein: ASSQETSGARTDTQY
J gene: TRBJ1-4; V gene: TRBV2; CDR3 protein: ASNQPNFNEKLF
J gene: TRBJ2-1; V gene: TRBV7-8; CDR3 protein: ASSLGSGPSYNEQF
J gene: TRBJ2-5; V gene: TRBV19; CDR3 protein: ARTLRTGATQY
J gene: TRBJ1-1; V gene: TRBV28; CDR3 protein: ASSEKVGRGQAEAF
J gene: TRBJ2-1; V gene: TRBV25-1; CDR3 protein: ASRIGYEQF